A selection of T cell receptor beta chains follows, all from one sample in a study of blood T cell repertoires in COVID-19. TCRdb's table, derived via immunoSEQ multiplex PCR, lists solely in-frame clones and lacks some. The sample records about 110,000 clones, about 83% being singletons. Sequencing was performed on peripheral blood. All receptors come from a woman between 70 and 85 years old with acute or convalescent COVID-19. Each CDR3 is given with its conserved first and last residue. Each record gives: D gene, J gene, CDR3 length, clone size, V gene, CDR3 protein, CDR3 DNA. D genes are given only for firm matches. Size values are once, few and many counts, or a class for expanded clones, and some rows have none.

D: TRBD1
J: TRBJ2-5
length: 17
size: -
V: TRBV4-3
CDR3: CASSQEWTGTWVETQYF
DNA: TGCGCCAGCAGCCAAGAATGGACAGGGACCTGGGTAGAGACCCAGTACTTC

D: -
J: TRBJ1-6
length: 16
size: -
V: TRBV3-1/TRBV3-2
CDR3: CASSPRMGALVSPLHF
DNA: TGTGCCAGCAGCCCCCGTATGGGGGCCCTGGTTTCACCCCTCCACTTT

D: -
J: TRBJ1-3
length: 13
size: -
V: TRBV3-1/TRBV3-2
CDR3: CASSQVQGNTIYF
DNA: TGTGCCAGCAGCCAAGTTCAGGGAAACACCATATATTTT

D: TRBD2
J: TRBJ2-1
length: 15
size: -
V: TRBV6-2/TRBV6-3
CDR3: CASSYRGGSTTEQFF
DNA: TGTGCCAGCAGTTACCGCGGGGGATCTACTACTGAGCAGTTCTTC

D: TRBD1
J: TRBJ2-1
length: 17
size: -
V: TRBV5-8
CDR3: CASSSHPGQGLYNEQFF
DNA: TGTGCCAGCAGCTCTCATCCGGGACAGGGACTATACAATGAGCAGTTCTTC

D: TRBD1
J: TRBJ2-6
length: 14
size: -
V: TRBV4-1
CDR3: CASRDRAGANVLTF
DNA: TGCGCCAGCAGGGACAGGGCTGGGGCCAACGTCCTGACTTTC

D: TRBD1
J: TRBJ1-5
length: 12
size: -
V: TRBV19
CDR3: CASTKDRQPQHF
DNA: TGTGCCAGTACCAAGGACAGGCAGCCCCAGCATTTT

D: -
J: TRBJ1-5
length: 13
size: -
V: TRBV6-5
CDR3: CASSFQFNQPQHF
DNA: TGTGCCAGCAGTTTTCAGTTCAATCAGCCCCAGCATTTT

D: -
J: TRBJ2-7
length: 12
size: -
V: TRBV6-5
CDR3: CASSGSGYEQYF
DNA: TGTGCCAGCAGCGGTAGCGGCTACGAGCAGTACTTC

D: TRBD2
J: TRBJ2-3
length: 19
size: -
V: TRBV7-9
CDR3: CASSPRLAGGPTRGDTQYF
DNA: TGTGCCAGCAGCCCCCGACTAGCGGGAGGGCCTACCCGGGGAGATACGCAGTATTTT

D: -
J: TRBJ1-6
length: 15
size: -
V: TRBV3-1/TRBV3-2
CDR3: CASSQDARGGSPLHF
DNA: TGTGCCAGCAGCCAAGATGCGAGGGGAGGGTCACCCCTCCACTTT

D: TRBD1
J: TRBJ1-2
length: 14
size: -
V: TRBV27
CDR3: CASKDRGADYGYTF
DNA: TGTGCCAGCAAAGACAGGGGGGCAGACTATGGCTACACCTTC

D: -
J: TRBJ2-3
length: 15
size: -
V: TRBV5-4
CDR3: CASSFPSPSTDTQYF
DNA: TGTGCCAGCAGCTTCCCCTCTCCCTCGACAGATACGCAGTATTTT

D: -
J: TRBJ2-7
length: 14
size: -
V: TRBV19
CDR3: CASSASDSSYEQYF
DNA: TGTGCCAGTAGTGCCTCCGACAGTTCCTACGAGCAGTACTTC

D: -
J: TRBJ2-5
length: 16
size: -
V: TRBV3-1/TRBV3-2
CDR3: CASSQDHLAYLETQYF
DNA: TGTGCCAGCAGCCAAGATCACCTAGCGTATTTGGAGACCCAGTACTTC

D: TRBD1
J: TRBJ1-1
length: 13
size: once
V: TRBV5-1
CDR3: CASSGLQGPEAFF
DNA: TGCGCCAGCAGCGGGTTACAGGGGCCTGAAGCTTTCTTT